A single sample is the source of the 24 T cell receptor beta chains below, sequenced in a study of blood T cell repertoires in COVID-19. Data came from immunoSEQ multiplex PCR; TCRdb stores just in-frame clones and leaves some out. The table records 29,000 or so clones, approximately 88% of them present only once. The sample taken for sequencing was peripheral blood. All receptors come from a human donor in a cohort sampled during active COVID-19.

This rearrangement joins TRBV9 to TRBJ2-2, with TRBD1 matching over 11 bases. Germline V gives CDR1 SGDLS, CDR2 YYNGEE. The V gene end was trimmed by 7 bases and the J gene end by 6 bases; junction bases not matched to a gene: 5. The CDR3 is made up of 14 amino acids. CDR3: CASAPGQGAGELFF. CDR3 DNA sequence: TGTGCCAGCGCTCCGGGACAGGGGGCCGGGGAGCTGTTTTTT.

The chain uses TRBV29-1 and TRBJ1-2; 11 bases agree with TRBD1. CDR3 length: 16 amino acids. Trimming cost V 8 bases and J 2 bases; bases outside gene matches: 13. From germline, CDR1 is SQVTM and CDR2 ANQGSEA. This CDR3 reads CSFMGGQGALNYGYTF. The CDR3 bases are TGCAGCTTTATGGGAGGACAGGGGGCGCTCAACTATGGCTACACCTTC.

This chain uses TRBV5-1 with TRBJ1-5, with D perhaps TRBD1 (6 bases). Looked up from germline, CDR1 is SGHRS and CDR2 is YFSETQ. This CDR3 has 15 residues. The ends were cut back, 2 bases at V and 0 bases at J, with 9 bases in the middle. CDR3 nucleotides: TGCGCCAGCAGCTTACAGGGCTATAGCAATCAGCCCCAGCATTTT. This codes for CASSLQGYSNQPQHF.

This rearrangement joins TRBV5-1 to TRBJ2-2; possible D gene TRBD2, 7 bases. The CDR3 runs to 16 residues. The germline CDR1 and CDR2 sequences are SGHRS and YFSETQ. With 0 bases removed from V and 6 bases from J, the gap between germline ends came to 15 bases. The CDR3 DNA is TGCGCCAGCAGCTTGGCGGCGCAGGGGAGGGCCGGGGAGCTGTTTTTT. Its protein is CASSLAAQGRAGELFF.

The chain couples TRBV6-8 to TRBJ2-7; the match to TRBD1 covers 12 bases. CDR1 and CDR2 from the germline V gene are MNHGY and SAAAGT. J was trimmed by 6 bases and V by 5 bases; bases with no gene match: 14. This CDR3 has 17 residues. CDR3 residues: CASSHLVLGTGGCEQYF. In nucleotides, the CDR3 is TGTGCCAGCAGTCACTTGGTTTTAGGGACAGGGGGCTGCGAGCAGTACTTC.

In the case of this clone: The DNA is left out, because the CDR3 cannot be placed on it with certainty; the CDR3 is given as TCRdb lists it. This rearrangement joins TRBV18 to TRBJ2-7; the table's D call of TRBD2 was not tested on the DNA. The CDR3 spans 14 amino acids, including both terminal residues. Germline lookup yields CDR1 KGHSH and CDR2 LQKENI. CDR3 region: CASSSGRDSYEQYF.

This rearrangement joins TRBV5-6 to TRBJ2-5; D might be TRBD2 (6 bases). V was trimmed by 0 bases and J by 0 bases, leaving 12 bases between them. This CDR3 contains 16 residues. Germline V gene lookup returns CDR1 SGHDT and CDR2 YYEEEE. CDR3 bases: TGTGCCAGCAGCTTGGAGGGACTGGGAGACCAAGAGACCCAGTACTTC. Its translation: CASSLEGLGDQETQYF.

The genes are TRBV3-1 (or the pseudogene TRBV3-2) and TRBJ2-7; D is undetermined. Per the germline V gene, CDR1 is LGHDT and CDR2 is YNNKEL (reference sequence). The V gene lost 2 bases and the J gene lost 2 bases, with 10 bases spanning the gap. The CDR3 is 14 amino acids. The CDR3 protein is CASSQQPGAYEQYF. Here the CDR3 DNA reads TGTGCCAGCAGCCAACAGCCAGGTGCCTACGAGCAGTACTTC.

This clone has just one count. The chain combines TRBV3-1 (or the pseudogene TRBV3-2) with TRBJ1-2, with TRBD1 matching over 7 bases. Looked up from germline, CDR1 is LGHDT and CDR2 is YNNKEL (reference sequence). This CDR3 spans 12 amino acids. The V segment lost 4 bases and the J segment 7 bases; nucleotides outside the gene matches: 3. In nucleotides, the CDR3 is TGTGCCAGCAGCCGGACAGGAGCTGGCTACACCTTC. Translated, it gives CASSRTGAGYTF.

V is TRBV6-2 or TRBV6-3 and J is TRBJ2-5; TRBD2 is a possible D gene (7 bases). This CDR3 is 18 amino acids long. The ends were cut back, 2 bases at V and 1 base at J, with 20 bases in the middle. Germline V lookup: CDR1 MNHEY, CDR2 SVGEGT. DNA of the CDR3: TGTGCCAGCAGTTACCCTATAGGTGGGCGGGGGCGCCAAGAGACCCAGTACTTC. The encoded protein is CASSYPIGGRGRQETQYF.

CDR3 nucleotide sequence: TGTGCCAGCAGCCCAGGCGGGACGGATACACAGTATGGCTACACCTTC. It encodes CASSPGGTDTQYGYTF. This chain links TRBV5-4 with TRBJ1-2; D is perhaps TRBD1 (5 bases). V was shortened by 4 bases and J by 5 bases, with 21 bases between the two germline ends. Germline V lookup: CDR1 SGHNT, CDR2 YYREEE (reference sequence). The CDR3 covers 16 residues.

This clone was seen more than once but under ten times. The CDR3 is CASSQGQGFSGNTIYF. The CDR3 coding sequence is TGTGCCAGCAGCCAGGGACAGGGGTTCTCTGGAAACACCATATATTTT. V usage is TRBV7-9 and J usage is TRBJ1-3; 10 bases fit TRBD1. CDR3 size: 16 residues. The trim removed 5 bases at V and 0 bases at J, leaving 4 bases unmatched. Germline lookup yields CDR1 SEHNR and CDR2 FQNEAQ (reference sequence).

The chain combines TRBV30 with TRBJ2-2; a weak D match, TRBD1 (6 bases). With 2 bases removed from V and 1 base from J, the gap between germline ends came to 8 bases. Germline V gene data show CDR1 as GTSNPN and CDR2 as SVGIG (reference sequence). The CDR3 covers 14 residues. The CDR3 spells CAWSRGQNTGELFF. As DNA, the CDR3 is TGTGCCTGGAGTAGGGGACAGAACACCGGGGAGCTGTTTTTT.

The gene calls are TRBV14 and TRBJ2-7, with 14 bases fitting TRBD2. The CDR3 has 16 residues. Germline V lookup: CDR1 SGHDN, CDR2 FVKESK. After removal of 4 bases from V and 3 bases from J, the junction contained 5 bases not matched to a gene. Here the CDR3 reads CASSRGTSGGHYEQYF. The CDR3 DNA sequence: TGTGCCAGCAGCCGCGGGACTAGCGGGGGACACTACGAGCAGTACTTC.

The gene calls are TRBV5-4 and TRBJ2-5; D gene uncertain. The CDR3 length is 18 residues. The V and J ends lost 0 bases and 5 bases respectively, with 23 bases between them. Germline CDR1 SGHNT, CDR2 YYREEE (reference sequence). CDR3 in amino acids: CASSLALATLNLPETQYF. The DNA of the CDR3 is TGTGCCAGCAGCTTGGCACTCGCGACTCTAAACCTCCCCGAGACCCAGTACTTC.

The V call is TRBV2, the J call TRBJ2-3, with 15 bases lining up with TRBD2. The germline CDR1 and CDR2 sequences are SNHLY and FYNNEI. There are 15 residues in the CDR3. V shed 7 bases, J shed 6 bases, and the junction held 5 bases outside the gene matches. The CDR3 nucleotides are TGTGCCAGCATGGGACTAGCGGGGGGTGGGGATACGCAGTATTTT. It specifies CASMGLAGGGDTQYF.

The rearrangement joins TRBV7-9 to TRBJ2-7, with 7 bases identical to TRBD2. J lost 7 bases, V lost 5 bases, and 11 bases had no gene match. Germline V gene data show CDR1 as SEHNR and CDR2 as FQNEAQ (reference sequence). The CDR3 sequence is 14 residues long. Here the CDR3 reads CASSRERGIGEQYF. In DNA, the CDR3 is TGTGCCAGCAGCCGGGAGCGGGGAATCGGAGAGCAGTACTTC.

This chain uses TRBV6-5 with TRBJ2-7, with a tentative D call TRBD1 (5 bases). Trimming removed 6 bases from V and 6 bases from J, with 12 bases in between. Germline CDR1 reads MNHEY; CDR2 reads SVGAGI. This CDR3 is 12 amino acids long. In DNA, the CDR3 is TGTGCCAGCAGCCCCGACAGCCCCGAGCAGTACTTC. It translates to CASSPDSPEQYF.

The CDR3 reads CASSPGIGYGYTF. CDR3 bases: TGTGCCAGCAGTCCGGGGATAGGGTATGGCTACACCTTC. This chain joins TRBV6-5 and TRBJ1-2, with D uncertain. Germline values: CDR1 MNHEY, CDR2 SVGAGI. V was cut by 5 bases and J by 5 bases, with 12 bases left in between. This CDR3 has 13 residues.

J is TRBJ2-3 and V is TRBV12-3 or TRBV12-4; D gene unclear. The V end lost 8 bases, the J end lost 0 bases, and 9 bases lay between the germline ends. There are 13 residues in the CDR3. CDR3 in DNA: TGTGCCAGCGTCCGGGTTAGCACAGATACGCAGTATTTT. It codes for CASVRVSTDTQYF.

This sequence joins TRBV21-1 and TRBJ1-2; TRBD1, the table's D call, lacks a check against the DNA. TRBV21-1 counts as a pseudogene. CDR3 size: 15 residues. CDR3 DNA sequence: TGTGCCAGCAGCAAAGTTGAGGACAGGGGGCACGGCTACACCTTC. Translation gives CASSKVEDRGHGYTF.

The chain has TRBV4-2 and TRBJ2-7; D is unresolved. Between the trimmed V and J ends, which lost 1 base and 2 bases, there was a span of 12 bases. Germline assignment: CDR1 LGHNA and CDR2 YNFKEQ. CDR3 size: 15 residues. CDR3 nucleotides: TGTGCCAGCAGCCAAGTTCCCGTACTTCCCTACGAGCAGTACTTC. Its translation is CASSQVPVLPYEQYF.

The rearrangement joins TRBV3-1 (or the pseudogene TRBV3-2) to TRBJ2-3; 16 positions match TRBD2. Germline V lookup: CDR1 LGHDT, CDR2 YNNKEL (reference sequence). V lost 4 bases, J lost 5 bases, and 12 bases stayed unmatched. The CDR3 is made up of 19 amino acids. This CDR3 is CASSRRGLAGGPSGDTQYF. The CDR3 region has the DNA TGTGCCAGCAGCCGCCGGGGACTAGCGGGGGGGCCTTCAGGAGATACGCAGTATTTT.

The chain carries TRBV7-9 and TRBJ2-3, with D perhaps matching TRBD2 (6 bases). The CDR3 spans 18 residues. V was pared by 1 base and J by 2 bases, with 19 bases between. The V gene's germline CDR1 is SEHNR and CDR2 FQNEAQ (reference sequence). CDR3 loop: CASSLGHMGGPYTDTQYF. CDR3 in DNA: TGTGCCAGCAGCTTAGGACATATGGGGGGTCCTTACACAGATACGCAGTATTTT.